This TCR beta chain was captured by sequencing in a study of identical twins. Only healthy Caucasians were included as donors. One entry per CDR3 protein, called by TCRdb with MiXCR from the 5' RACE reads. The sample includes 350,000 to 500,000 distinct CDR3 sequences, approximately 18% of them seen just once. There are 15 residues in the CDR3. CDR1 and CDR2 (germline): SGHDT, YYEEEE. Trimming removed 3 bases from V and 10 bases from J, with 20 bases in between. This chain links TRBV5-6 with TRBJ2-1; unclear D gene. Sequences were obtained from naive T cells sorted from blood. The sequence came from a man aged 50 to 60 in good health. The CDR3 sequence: CASSSVWGSVGEQFF. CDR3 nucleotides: TGTGCCAGCAGCTCGGTGTGGGGTTCCGTCGGAGAGCAGTTCTTC.